These T cell receptor beta chains were read from a single sample in a study of blood T cell repertoires in COVID-19. Assay: immunoSEQ multiplex PCR; the TCRdb copy retains only in-frame clones and omits some. The repertoire has roughly 410,000 clones, 70% to 90% of them found once; the top ten carry about 1.2%. Specimen: peripheral blood. Source of these receptors: a man aged 40-49 years with acute or convalescent COVID-19. Each CDR3 is given with its conserved first and last residue. Fields, in order: clone size, D gene, J gene, V gene, CDR3 DNA, CDR3 protein. A D gene is named only where the DNA matches it firmly. Not every row has a clone size; where given, it reads once, few, many or a size class.

>NA|TRBD1|TRBJ2-7|TRBV6-5
TGTGCCAGCAGTTCAACAGGGGGATTTACCTACGAGCAGTACTTC
CASSSTGGFTYEQYF
>NA|TRBD2|TRBJ2-5|TRBV6-2/TRBV6-3
TGTGCCAGCAGTTACACTAGCGGGGTTGGCGAGACCCAGTACTTC
CASSYTSGVGETQYF
>NA|TRBD1|TRBJ1-2|TRBV6-5
TGTGCCAGCAGTTACTCGAGGACAGGGGAAGGCTACACCTTC
CASSYSRTGEGYTF
>NA|NA|TRBJ1-1|TRBV2
TGTGCCAGCAGTCCTCAGGGGAGAGTCACTGAAGCTTTCTTT
CASSPQGRVTEAFF
>NA|NA|TRBJ2-2|TRBV19
TGTGCCAGTAGTTTTCAGGGGATTCCCGGGGAGCTGTTTTTT
CASSFQGIPGELFF
>NA|TRBD1|TRBJ1-5|TRBV5-1
TGCGCCAGCAGCTTTGAGGGACAGGGCAGCAATCAGCCCCAGCATTTT
CASSFEGQGSNQPQHF
>NA|TRBD1|TRBJ1-5|TRBV2
TGTGCCAGCAGTCCCGACAGGGGACGGCAGCCCCAGCATTTT
CASSPDRGRQPQHF
>NA|TRBD1|TRBJ2-7|TRBV27
TGTGCCAGCAGTTTGTCCAGGGGGCCTTACGAGCAGTACTTC
CASSLSRGPYEQYF
>NA|TRBD2|TRBJ2-1|TRBV5-1
TGCGCCAGCAGCTTGGGAACCGGGACTAGCGGGGGGGACGAGCAGTTCTTC
CASSLGTGTSGGDEQFF
>NA|NA|TRBJ1-5|TRBV28
TGTGCCAGCAGTCCCAGGGGAGGCAATCAGCCCCAGCATTTT
CASSPRGGNQPQHF
>NA|TRBD2|TRBJ2-1|TRBV5-1
TGCGCCAGCAGCGTGGGACTAGCGGGAGGTGTTAGCTCCTACAATGAGCAGTTCTTC
CASSVGLAGGVSSYNEQFF
>NA|NA|TRBJ1-2|TRBV6-5
TGTGCCAGCAATTCTCAAGCAGGTGGCTACACCTTC
CASNSQAGGYTF
>NA|NA|TRBJ1-4|TRBV28
TGTGCCAGCACTTCAACCCGACTATTCCTGAGTGAAAAACTGTTTTTT
CASTSTRLFLSEKLFF
>once|NA|TRBJ1-1|TRBV19
TGTGCCAGTAGTGTAGGTCCGGCTGAAGCTTTCTTT
CASSVGPAEAFF